This TCR beta chain was retrieved from a study of technical replicates of blood from a few donors. Here immunoSEQ multiplex PCR was the method, and the copy in TCRdb shows in-frame clones only, minus some. The table has about 100,000 clones, roughly 94% seen once. In this sample, this clone turned up once. Sequences were obtained from T cells isolated from PBMCs. This receptor was taken from a human donor in good health.

In DNA form, the CDR3 reads TGTGCCAGCAGCTTGGGGACAGGGAATGCTTTCTTT. It encodes CASSLGTGNAFF. The V gene is TRBV5-5, the J gene TRBJ1-1; 8 bases map to TRBD1. Losses at the gene ends were 0 bases for V and 11 bases for J; bases not matched to a gene: 3. CDR1 SGHKS and CDR2 YYEKEE come from the germline V gene (reference sequence). This CDR3 comprises 12 residues.